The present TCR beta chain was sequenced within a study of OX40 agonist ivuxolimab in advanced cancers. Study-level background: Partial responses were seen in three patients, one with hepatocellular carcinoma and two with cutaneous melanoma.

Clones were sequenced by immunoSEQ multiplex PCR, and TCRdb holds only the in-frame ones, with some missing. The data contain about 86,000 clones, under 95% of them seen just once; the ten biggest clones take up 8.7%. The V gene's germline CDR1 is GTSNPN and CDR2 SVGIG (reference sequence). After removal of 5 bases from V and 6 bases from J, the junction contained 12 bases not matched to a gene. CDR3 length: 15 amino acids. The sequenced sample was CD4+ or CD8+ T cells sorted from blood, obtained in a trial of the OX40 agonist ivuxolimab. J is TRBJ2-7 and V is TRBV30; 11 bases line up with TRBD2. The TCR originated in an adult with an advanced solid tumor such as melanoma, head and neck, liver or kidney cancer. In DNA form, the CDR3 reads TGTGCCTGGGAGATAGTAACTAGCGGGAGATCCGAGCAGTACTTC. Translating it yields CAWEIVTSGRSEQYF. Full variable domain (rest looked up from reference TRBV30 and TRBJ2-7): SQTIHQWPATLVQPVGSPLSLECTVEGTSNPNLYWYRQAAGRGLQLLFYSVGIGQISSEVPQNLSASRPQDRQFILSSKKLLLSDSGFYLCAWEIVTSGRSEQYFGPGTRLTVT.